This T cell receptor (beta chain) was retrieved from a study of molecular identifiers for immune sequencing clone quantification. This clonotype came up a few times. Naive CD8 T cells, phenotype CD8+CD4-CCR7+CD45RA+, were sorted. Germline V gene data show CDR1 as SEHNR and CDR2 as FQNEAQ (reference sequence). There are 13 residues in the CDR3. After removal of 7 bases from V and 6 bases from J, the junction contained 6 bases not matched to a gene. TCRdb re-called the PCR reads with MiXCR, one entry per CDR3 protein. The sample lists about 640,000 distinct CDR3 sequences, roughly 21% seen once, with around 0.9% in the top ten.

The sequencing sample was made of naive CD8+ T cells from blood, with Jurkat cell RNA spiked in. Subset: FACS-sorted CD8+CD4-CCR7+CD45RA+ naive T cells. The genes are TRBV7-9 and TRBJ2-1, with 7 bases lining up with TRBD1. This sequence originates from a human donor in good health. Some libraries in this study had Jurkat cell RNA spiked in. CDR3 sequence reads: CASTTAGGNEQFF. Written as DNA, the CDR3 is TGTGCCAGCACCACCGCAGGGGGCAATGAGCAGTTCTTC.